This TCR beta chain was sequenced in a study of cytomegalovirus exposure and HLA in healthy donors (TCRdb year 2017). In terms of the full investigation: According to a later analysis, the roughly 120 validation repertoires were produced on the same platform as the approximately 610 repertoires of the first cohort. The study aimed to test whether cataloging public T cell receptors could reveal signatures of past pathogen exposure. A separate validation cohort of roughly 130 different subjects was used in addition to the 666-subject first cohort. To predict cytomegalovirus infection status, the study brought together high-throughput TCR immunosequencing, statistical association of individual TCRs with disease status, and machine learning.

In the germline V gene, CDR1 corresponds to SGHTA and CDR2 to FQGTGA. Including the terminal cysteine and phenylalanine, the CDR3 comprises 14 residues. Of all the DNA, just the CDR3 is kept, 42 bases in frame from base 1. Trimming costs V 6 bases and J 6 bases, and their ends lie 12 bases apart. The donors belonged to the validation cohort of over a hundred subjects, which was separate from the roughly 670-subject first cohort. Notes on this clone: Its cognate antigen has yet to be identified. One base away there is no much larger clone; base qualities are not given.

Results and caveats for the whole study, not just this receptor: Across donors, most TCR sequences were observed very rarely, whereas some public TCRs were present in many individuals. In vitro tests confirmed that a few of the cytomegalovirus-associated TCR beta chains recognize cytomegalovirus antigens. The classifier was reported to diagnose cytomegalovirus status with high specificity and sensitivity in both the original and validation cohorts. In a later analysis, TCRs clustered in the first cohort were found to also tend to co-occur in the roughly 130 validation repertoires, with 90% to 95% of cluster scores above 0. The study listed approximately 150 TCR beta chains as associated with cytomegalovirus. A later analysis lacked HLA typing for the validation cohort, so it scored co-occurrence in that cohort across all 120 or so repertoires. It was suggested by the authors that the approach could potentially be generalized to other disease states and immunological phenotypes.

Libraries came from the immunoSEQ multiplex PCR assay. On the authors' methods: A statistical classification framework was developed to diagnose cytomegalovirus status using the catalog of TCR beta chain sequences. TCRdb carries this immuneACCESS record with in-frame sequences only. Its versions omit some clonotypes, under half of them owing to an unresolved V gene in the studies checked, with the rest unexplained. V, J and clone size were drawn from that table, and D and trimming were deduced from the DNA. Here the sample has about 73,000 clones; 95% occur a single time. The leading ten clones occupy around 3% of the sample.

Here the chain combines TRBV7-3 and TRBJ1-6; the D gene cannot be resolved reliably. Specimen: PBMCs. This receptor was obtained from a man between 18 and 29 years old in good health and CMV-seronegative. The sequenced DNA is TGTGCCAGCAGTCTAGGCCCCGTTAATTCACCCCTCCACTTT. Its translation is CASSLGPVNSPLHF.